The text below deals with one T cell receptor beta chain. The sample belongs to a study of blood T cell repertoires in COVID-19. Germline trimming cut 1 base from V and 3 bases from J; bases unmatched to any gene: 7. The CDR3 contains 16 residues. Germline values: CDR1 SGHTA, CDR2 FQGNSA. Clones were sequenced by immunoSEQ multiplex PCR, and TCRdb holds only the in-frame ones, with some missing. Here the sample spans more than 200,000 clones, 75% to 90% being singletons. This clonotype originated in a man younger than 45 with COVID-19, enrolled during active disease. The sequencing sample was made of peripheral blood. V is TRBV7-2 and J is TRBJ2-7; 9 bases fit TRBD2. Written as DNA, the CDR3 is TGTGCCAGCAGCTTAGTTTTCGGAGCGGGAGGCTACGAGCAGTACTTC. It yields the protein CASSLVFGAGGYEQYF.